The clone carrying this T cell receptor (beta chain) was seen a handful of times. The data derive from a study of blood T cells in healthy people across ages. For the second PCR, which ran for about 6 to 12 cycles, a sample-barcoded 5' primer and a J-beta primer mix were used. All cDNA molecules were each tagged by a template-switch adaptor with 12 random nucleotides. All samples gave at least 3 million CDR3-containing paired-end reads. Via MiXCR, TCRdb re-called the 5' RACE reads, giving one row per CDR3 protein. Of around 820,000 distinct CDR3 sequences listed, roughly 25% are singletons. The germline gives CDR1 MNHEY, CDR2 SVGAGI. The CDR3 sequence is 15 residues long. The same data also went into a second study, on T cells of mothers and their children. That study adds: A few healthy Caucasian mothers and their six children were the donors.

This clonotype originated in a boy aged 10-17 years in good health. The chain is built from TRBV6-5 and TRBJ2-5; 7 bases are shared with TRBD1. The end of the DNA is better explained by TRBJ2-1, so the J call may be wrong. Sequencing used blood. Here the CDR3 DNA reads TGTGCCAGCAGTTACAGCGGACAGGCCATTGGGGAGCAGTTCTTC. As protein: CASSYSGQAIGEQFF.